This T cell receptor (beta chain) was documented in a study of shared clonotypes between healthy human individuals. Original handling: ImmunoSEQ junction-only sequences lacked quality scores, so their filtering differed. TCRdb's copy holds only in-frame clones and misses some; the assay was immunoSEQ multiplex PCR. V and J calls plus clone size are reproduced from that table; the DNA served to infer D and trimming. The sample yields 650,000 to 800,000 clones, around 90% seen once. A word on this clone: The antigen remains undetermined.

Naive CD8 cells, CD45RO-negative and positively selected for CCR7, excluded terminally differentiated effector memory CD45RA+ cells. Everyone who donated was a Caucasian adult who lived in Nashville, Tennessee. Study-wide results and limits: Several donors held about 5% of naive CD4 clonotypes in common.

This CDR3 contains 14 residues. CDR1 and CDR2 (germline): LNHDA, SQIVND (reference sequence). J gave up 3 bases and V 8 bases, and 8 bases lay outside the gene matches. The chain employs TRBV19 and TRBJ2-7, with 9 positions matching TRBD2. The receptor's source is a man younger than 45 in good health. Sequencing input: naive CD8+ T cells sorted from blood. The CDR3 nucleotides read TGTGCCAGTGCCCCGGGACTAGCTTTCTACGAGCAGTACTTC. Its protein is CASAPGLAFYEQYF.